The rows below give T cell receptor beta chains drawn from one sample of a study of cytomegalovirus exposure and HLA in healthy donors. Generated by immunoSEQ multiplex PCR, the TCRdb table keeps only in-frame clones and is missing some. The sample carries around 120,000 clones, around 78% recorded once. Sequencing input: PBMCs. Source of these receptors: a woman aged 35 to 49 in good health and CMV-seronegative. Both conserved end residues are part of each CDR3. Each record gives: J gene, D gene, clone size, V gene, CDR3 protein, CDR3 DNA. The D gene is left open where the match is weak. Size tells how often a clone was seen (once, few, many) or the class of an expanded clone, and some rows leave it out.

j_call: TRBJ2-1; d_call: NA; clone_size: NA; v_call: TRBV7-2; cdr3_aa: CASSSRAAGRGGEQFF; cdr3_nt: TGTGCCAGCAGCTCGCGTGCTGCGGGCCGGGGAGGTGAGCAGTTCTTC
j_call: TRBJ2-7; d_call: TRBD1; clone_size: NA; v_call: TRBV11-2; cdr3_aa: CASSSPGTGLTEQYF; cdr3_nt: TGTGCCAGCAGCAGCCCCGGGACAGGGCTGACCGAGCAGTACTTC
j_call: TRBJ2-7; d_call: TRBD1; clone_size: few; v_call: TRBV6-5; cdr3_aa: CASSYSVGTELYEQYF; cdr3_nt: TGTGCCAGCAGTTACTCGGTCGGGACAGAGTTATACGAGCAGTACTTC
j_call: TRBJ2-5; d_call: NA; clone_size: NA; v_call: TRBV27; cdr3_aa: CASSLTTRGWETQYF; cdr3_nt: TGTGCCAGCAGTTTAACTACCAGGGGTTGGGAGACCCAGTACTTC
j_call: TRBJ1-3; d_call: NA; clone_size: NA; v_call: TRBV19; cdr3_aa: CASRSPGRSGNTIYF; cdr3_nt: TGTGCCAGTAGATCCCCGGGTCGCTCTGGAAACACCATATATTTT
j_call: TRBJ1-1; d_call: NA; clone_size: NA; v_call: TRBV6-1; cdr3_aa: CASSEVARGTEAFF; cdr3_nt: TGTGCCAGCAGTGAAGTAGCCAGGGGCACTGAAGCTTTCTTT
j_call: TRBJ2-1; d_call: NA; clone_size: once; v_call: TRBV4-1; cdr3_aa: CASSQEFGGGTYNEQFF; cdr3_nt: TGCGCCAGCAGCCAAGAATTCGGGGGAGGTACCTACAATGAGCAGTTCTTC
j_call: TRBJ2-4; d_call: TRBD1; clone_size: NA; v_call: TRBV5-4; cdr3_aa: CASSGGGQGAFIQYF; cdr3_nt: TGTGCCAGCAGCGGTGGAGGACAGGGGGCTTTCATTCAGTACTTC
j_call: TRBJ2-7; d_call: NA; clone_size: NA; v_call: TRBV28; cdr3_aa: CASSFTGAEQYF; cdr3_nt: TGTGCCAGCAGTTTCACGGGTGCCGAGCAGTACTTC
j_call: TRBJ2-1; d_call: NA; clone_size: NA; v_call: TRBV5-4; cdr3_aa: CASSFTGLTGDEQFF; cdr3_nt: TGTGCCAGCAGCTTTACAGGACTAACGGGGGATGAGCAGTTCTTC
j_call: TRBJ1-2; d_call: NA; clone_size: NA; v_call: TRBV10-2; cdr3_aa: CASSESLESPSYGYTF; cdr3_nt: TGCGCCAGCAGTGAGTCTTTGGAGTCGCCGAGCTATGGCTACACCTTC
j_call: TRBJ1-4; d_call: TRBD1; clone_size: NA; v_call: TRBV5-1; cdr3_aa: CASSRDRGTEKLFF; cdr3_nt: TGCGCCAGCAGCAGGGACAGGGGGACCGAAAAACTGTTTTTT
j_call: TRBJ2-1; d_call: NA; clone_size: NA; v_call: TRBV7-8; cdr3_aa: CASSLVRRSYSYNEQFF; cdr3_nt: TGTGCCAGCAGCTTAGTCAGGAGGAGTTACTCCTACAATGAGCAGTTCTTC
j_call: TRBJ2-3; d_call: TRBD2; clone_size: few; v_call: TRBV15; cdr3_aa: CATASGSGADTQYF; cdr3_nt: TGTGCCACCGCTAGCGGGAGTGGGGCAGATACGCAGTATTTT
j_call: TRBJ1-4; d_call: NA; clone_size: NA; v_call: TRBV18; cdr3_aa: CASSPPGQNGEKLFF; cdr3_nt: TGTGCCAGCTCACCACCTGGACAGAACGGGGAAAAACTGTTTTTT
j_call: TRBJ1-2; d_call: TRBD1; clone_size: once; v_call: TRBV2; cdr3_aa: CASSDQGAGIRGYTF; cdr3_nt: TGTGCCAGCAGCGATCAGGGGGCCGGAATTCGGGGCTACACCTTC
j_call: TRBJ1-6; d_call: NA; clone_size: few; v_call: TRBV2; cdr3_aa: CASSEATALADSPLHF; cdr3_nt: TGTGCCAGCAGTGAAGCGACCGCTTTGGCGGATTCACCCCTCCACTTT
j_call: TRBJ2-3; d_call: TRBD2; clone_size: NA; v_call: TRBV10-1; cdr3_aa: CASSGTSGSSTDTQYF; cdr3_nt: TGCGCCAGCAGTGGGACTAGCGGGAGCTCCACAGATACGCAGTATTTT
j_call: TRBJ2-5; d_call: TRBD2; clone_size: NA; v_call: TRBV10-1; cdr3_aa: CASSGTSGPQETQYF; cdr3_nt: TGCGCCAGCAGTGGGACTAGCGGGCCCCAAGAGACCCAGTACTTC
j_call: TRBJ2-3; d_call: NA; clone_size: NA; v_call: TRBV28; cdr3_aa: CASKQASTDTQYF; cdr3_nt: TGTGCCAGTAAACAGGCTAGCACAGATACGCAGTATTTT
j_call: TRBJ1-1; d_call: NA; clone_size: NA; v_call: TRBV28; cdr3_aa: CASRVYAPVGGMNTEAFF; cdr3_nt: TGTGCCAGCAGAGTTTATGCTCCGGTGGGAGGGATGAACACTGAAGCTTTCTTT
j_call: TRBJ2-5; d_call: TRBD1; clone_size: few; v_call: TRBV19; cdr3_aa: CASGRQGPQETQYF; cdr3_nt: TGTGCCAGTGGACGACAGGGGCCTCAAGAGACCCAGTACTTC
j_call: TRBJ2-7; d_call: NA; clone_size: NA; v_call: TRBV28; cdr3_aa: CASSFRENSYEQYF; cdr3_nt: TGTGCCAGCAGTTTCAGAGAGAACAGCTACGAGCAGTACTTC
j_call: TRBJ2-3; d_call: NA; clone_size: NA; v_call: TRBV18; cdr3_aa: CASSGGSTDTQYF; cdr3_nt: TGTGCCAGCTCAGGAGGAAGCACAGATACGCAGTATTTT
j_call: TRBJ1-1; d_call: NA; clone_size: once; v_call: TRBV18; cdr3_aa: CASLPTGNTEAFF; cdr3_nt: TGTGCCAGCTTACCTACAGGGAACACTGAAGCTTTCTTT
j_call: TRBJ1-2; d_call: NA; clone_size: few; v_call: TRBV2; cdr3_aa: CASSERPSGYGYTF; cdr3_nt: TGTGCCAGCAGTGAAAGGCCGTCGGGCTATGGCTACACCTTC
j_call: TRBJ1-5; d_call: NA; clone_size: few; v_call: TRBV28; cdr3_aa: CASIKRIRQGGQPQHF; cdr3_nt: TGTGCCAGCATTAAGCGGATTCGGCAGGGAGGACAGCCCCAGCATTTT
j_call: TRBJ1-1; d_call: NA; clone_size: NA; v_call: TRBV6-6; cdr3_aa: CASSPFKNTEAFF; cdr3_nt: TGTGCCAGCAGTCCCTTTAAGAACACTGAAGCTTTCTTT
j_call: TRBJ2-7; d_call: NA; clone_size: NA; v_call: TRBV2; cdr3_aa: CASSDSAGILREQYF; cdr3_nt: TGTGCCAGCAGTGATTCGGCAGGGATATTACGCGAGCAGTACTTC
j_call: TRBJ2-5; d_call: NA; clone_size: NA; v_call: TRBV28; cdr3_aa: CASSLAPGVKTQYF; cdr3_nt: TGTGCCAGCAGCCTGGCGCCCGGGGTGAAGACCCAGTACTTC
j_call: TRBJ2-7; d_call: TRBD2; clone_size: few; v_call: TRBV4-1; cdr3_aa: CASSQVDFLAGSSYEQYF; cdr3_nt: TGCGCCAGCAGCCAAGTTGATTTTCTAGCGGGGAGCTCCTACGAGCAGTACTTC
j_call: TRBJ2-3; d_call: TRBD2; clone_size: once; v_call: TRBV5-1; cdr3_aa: CASSLGTSGSTDTQYF; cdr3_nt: TGCGCCAGCAGCTTGGGGACTAGCGGAAGCACAGATACGCAGTATTTT
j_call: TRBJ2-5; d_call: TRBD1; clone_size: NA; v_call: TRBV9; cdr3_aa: CASSDRQGLGETQYF; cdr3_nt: TGTGCCAGCAGCGACAGACAGGGGCTGGGAGAGACCCAGTACTTC
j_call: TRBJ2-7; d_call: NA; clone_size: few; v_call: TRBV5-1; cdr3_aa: CASSTRPLSGVVSFNEQYF; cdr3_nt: TGCGCCAGCAGCACCAGACCCCTGTCGGGAGTCGTAAGTTTCAACGAGCAGTACTTC
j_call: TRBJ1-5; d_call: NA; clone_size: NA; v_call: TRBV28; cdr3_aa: CASTWPSQPQHF; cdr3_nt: TGTGCCAGCACCTGGCCCAGTCAGCCCCAGCATTTT
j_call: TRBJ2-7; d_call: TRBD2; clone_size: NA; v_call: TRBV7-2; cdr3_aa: CASSLVRAGHPSYEQYF; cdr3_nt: TGTGCCAGCAGCTTAGTTCGAGCGGGGCATCCATCCTACGAGCAGTACTTC
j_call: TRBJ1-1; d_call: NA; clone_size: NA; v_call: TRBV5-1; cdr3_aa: CASSLTGQTEAFF; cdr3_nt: TGCGCCAGCAGCTTGACAGGGCAGACTGAAGCTTTCTTT
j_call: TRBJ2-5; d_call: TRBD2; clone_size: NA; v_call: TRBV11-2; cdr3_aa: CASSLGSGRPQETQYF; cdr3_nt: TGTGCCAGCAGCTTAGGGTCCGGGAGGCCCCAAGAGACCCAGTACTTC
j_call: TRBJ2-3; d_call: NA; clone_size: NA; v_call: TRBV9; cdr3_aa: CASSPSSVLTSTDTQYF; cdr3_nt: TGTGCCAGCAGCCCGAGTAGCGTTCTGACTAGCACAGATACGCAGTATTTT
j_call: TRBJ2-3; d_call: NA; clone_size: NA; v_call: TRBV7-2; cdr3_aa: CASSLRQSTDTQYF; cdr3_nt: TGTGCCAGCAGCTTAAGACAGAGCACAGATACGCAGTATTTT
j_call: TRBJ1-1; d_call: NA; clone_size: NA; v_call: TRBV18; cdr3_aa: CASSSGQTEAFF; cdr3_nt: TGTGCCAGCTCATCCGGACAGACTGAAGCTTTCTTT
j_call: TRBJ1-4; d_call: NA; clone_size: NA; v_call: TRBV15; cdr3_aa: CATSRAPREQNEKLFF; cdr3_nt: TGTGCCACCAGCAGAGCACCCAGGGAACAGAATGAAAAACTGTTTTTT
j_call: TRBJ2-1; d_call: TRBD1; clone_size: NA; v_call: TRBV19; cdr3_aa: CASSIATGGSYNEQFF; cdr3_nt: TGTGCCAGTAGTATCGCGACAGGGGGCTCCTACAATGAGCAGTTCTTC
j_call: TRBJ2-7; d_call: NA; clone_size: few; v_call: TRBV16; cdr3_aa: CASSQEPASSPYEQYF; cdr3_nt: TGTGCCAGCAGCCAAGAACCTGCAAGCTCCCCCTACGAGCAGTACTTC
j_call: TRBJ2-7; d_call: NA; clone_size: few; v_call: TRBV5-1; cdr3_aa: CASSSPIAGEQYF; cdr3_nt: TGCGCCAGCAGCTCCCCAATCGCGGGCGAGCAGTACTTC
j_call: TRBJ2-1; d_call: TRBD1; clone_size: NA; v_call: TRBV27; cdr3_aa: CASSPGQGSSEQFF; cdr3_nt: TGTGCCAGCAGCCCGGGACAGGGGTCTTCTGAGCAGTTCTTC